These 3 T cell receptor beta chains share one sample of origin, sequenced in a study of beta chain features in type 1 diabetes. Expressed TCRB transcripts were sequenced, since all the RNA that had been isolated was reverse transcribed. Data came from immunoSEQ multiplex PCR; TCRdb stores just in-frame clones and leaves some out. Counted here are about 620,000 clones, about 14% occurring once; the ten biggest clones make up roughly 0.098%. The sample was naive CD4+ T cells from blood. The receptors stem from a man between 18 and 29 years old in good health.

The rearrangement joins TRBV14 to TRBJ2-6; 10 bases line up with TRBD1. The germline CDR1 and CDR2 sequences are SGHDN and FVKESK. The V and J ends lost 4 bases and 1 base, in that order; junction bases with no gene match: 13. This CDR3 is 20 amino acids long. CDR3 amino acids: CASSRGQGLNPYSGANVLTF. CDR3 DNA sequence: TGTGCCAGCAGCCGGGGACAGGGGCTAAACCCTTATTCTGGGGCCAACGTCCTGACTTTC.

This clone has just a few counts. This chain uses TRBV20-1 with TRBJ2-7; D gene uncertain. The length of the CDR3 is 9 residues. Germline V gene lookup returns CDR1 DFQATT and CDR2 SNEGSKA (reference sequence). Trimming stripped 8 bases from V and 4 bases from J, with 6 bases between. The CDR3 reads CSLAYEQYF. The CDR3 DNA follows: TGCAGTCTCGCGTACGAGCAGTACTTC.

V is TRBV5-1 and J is TRBJ2-7; possible D gene TRBD1, 6 bases. Per germline, CDR1 SGHRS and CDR2 YFSETQ. The germline V and J ends were trimmed by 0 bases and 6 bases, with 13 bases remaining between them. This CDR3 is 14 amino acids long. The CDR3 coding sequence is TGCGCCAGCAGCTTGGCCTCAGGGGCTGCCGAGCAGTACTTC. This gives the protein CASSLASGAAEQYF.